This record concerns one TCR beta chain sequence. Its antigen remains unknown. The time point is: recipient sample about 28 days before transplant, after cytoreduction. This entry comes from a study of T cell clonotyping in hematopoietic cell transplantation. Study results and limitations: After transplant, recipient diversity fell while pathologically expanded clonotypes grew through day 180.

The method was immunoSEQ multiplex PCR; TCRdb's version includes in-frame clones alone and lacks a portion of them. The sample contains about 41,000 clones, 85% of which appear only once. Trimming at V came to 0 bases and at J to 4 bases, leaving 6 bases not matched to a gene. CDR1 is SNHLY and CDR2 is FYNNEI in the germline V gene. CDR3 size: 16 residues. The sample was peripheral blood mononuclear cells, taken before stem cell transplant. This TCR came from a man aged 60 to 69 with acute myeloid leukemia. Some clones in this sample may be carry-over from other donors' samples. The chain recombines TRBV2 with TRBJ2-7; 10 nucleotides align to TRBD1. CDR3 nucleotides: TGTGCCAGCAGTGAAGCCAGGGGACAGGGGAGATACGAGCAGTACTTC. It is translated as CASSEARGQGRYEQYF.